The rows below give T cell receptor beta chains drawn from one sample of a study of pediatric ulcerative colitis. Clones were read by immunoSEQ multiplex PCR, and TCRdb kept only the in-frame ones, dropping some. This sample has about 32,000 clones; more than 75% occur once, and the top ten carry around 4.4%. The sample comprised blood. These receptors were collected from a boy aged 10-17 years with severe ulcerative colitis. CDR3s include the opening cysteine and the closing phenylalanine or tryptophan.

CDR3: CASGLVLSGGSYEQYF
V: TRBV12-5
J: TRBJ2-7

CDR3: CASSIRDNQPQHF
V: TRBV27
J: TRBJ1-5

CDR3: CASSGQGAESPLHF
V: TRBV5-1
J: TRBJ1-6

CDR3: CASSLGGRNSPLHF
V: TRBV5-6
J: TRBJ1-6

CDR3: CAWSALATDTQYF
V: TRBV30
J: TRBJ2-3

CDR3: CASSGSSTDTQYF
V: TRBV9
J: TRBJ2-3

CDR3: CASSEYEGPSYNEQFF
V: TRBV6-1
J: TRBJ2-1

CDR3: CSVGRSMERNAIYF
V: TRBV29-1
J: TRBJ1-3

CDR3: CASSWSGGGTDTQYF
V: TRBV7-9
J: TRBJ2-3

CDR3: CASSDDYTEAFF
V: TRBV2
J: TRBJ1-1

CDR3: CASSLEQGYGYTF
V: TRBV7-2
J: TRBJ1-2

CDR3: CASSTNRATEAFF
V: TRBV11-3
J: TRBJ1-1

CDR3: CASRPSGGSSYEQYF
V: TRBV5-4
J: TRBJ2-7

CDR3: CASSYPGQAPLEQYF
V: TRBV6-5
J: TRBJ2-7

CDR3: CASSLEQGFPNEQYF
V: TRBV5-6
J: TRBJ2-7

CDR3: CASSSSGGSNTGELFF
V: TRBV7-3
J: TRBJ2-2

CDR3: CASSPGTGGWPQHF
V: TRBV27
J: TRBJ1-5

CDR3: CASSSNRVGGYTF
V: TRBV6-5
J: TRBJ1-2

CDR3: CASSSPRGNTIYF
V: TRBV11-2
J: TRBJ1-3

CDR3: CASSTQAGPQGSEQYF
V: TRBV7-2
J: TRBJ2-7

CDR3: CASSQDPGASPLHF
V: TRBV14
J: TRBJ1-6

CDR3: CASSLGTGEGYEQYF
V: TRBV11-2
J: TRBJ2-7

CDR3: CASTGYSYEQYF
V: TRBV2
J: TRBJ2-7

CDR3: CASSLAGVRSPLHF
V: TRBV5-6
J: TRBJ1-6

CDR3: CASSPTGTNNEQFF
V: TRBV18
J: TRBJ2-1

CDR3: CASSQEGRLEAGETQYF
V: TRBV9
J: TRBJ2-5

CDR3: CASSPLLGGNNEKLFF
V: TRBV7-9
J: TRBJ1-4

CDR3: CASSFGGSSYNEQFF
V: TRBV7-8
J: TRBJ2-1

CDR3: CASSRQSNEQYF
V: TRBV19
J: .

CDR3: CASSAKPSPRTGELFF
V: TRBV9
J: TRBJ2-2

CDR3: CASSDRTGWNTGELFF
V: TRBV2
J: TRBJ2-2

CDR3: CASSSSGIGQPQHF
V: TRBV7-9
J: TRBJ1-5

CDR3: CASSSRNEQFF
V: TRBV6-5
J: TRBJ2-1

CDR3: CASSKQGNYGYTF
V: TRBV6-4
J: TRBJ1-2

CDR3: CASSLGPWETQYF
V: TRBV7-9
J: TRBJ2-5

CDR3: CASSLVSGDNEQFF
V: TRBV7-2
J: TRBJ2-1

CDR3: CASSEVRGVKEKLFF
V: TRBV2
J: TRBJ1-4

CDR3: CASSIEGRNSPLHF
V: TRBV19
J: TRBJ1-6

CDR3: CASSLESHTDTQYF
V: TRBV5-1
J: TRBJ2-3

CDR3: CASSPPAGGGTDTQYF
V: TRBV18
J: TRBJ2-3

CDR3: CASSYSYVSNTEAFF
V: TRBV6-6
J: TRBJ1-1

CDR3: CASSLGDRGIIETQYF
V: TRBV7-8
J: TRBJ2-5

CDR3: CASSYMAGGPAGELFF
V: TRBV6-6
J: TRBJ2-2

CDR3: CASRLRGHTEAFF
V: TRBV2
J: TRBJ1-1

CDR3: CASSLAPGKGNTIYF
V: TRBV5-5
J: TRBJ1-3

CDR3: CASSNRAGTGRDYGYTF
V: TRBV21-1
J: TRBJ1-2

CDR3: CASRAGGYGYTF
V: TRBV6-5
J: TRBJ1-2

CDR3: CASSPKQGEDSPLHF
V: TRBV18
J: TRBJ1-6

CDR3: CASSTGVSFHVLTF
V: TRBV19
J: TRBJ2-6

CDR3: CASSPGRQTGELFF
V: TRBV18
J: TRBJ2-2

CDR3: CASSQDPYYGYTF
V: TRBV4-1
J: TRBJ1-2

CDR3: CASGKSGGQEEQYF
V: TRBV6-6
J: TRBJ2-7

CDR3: CASSLIGRVYGYTF
V: TRBV5-6
J: TRBJ1-2